Below, one TCR beta chain is given with its context. The CDR3 sequence is 15 residues long. V was clipped by 5 bases and J by 6 bases, with 16 bases between them. Germline-derived CDR1 and CDR2 are MNHNS and SASEGT. TCRdb re-called the 5' RACE reads with MiXCR, one entry per CDR3 protein. The sample shows 250,000 to 300,000 distinct CDR3 sequences, more than 15% of them seen only once. The data originate from a study of T-cell memory formation after mild COVID-19. Material for sequencing was PBMCs or a T cell subset sorted from them (not recorded which). The TCR was taken from a man between 18 and 35 years old who had mild COVID-19 (a few samples of this study predate the infection). Cell type and time point are not known. The chain joins TRBV6-1 to TRBJ1-4; D remains unclear. The DNA of the CDR3 is TGTGCCAGCAGTAGAATGGGAGGCTTTGATGAAAAACTGTTTTTT. Its translation is CASSRMGGFDEKLFF.